This T cell receptor (beta chain) came from a study of shared clonotypes between healthy human individuals. In this sample, this clone turned up many times. Method: immunoSEQ multiplex PCR; TCRdb's copy keeps in-frame clones and lacks some. Among 450,000 to 600,000 clones, 70% to 85% were seen once, and the ten largest hold approximately 12%. The V end was cut by 2 bases, the J end by 0 bases, with 12 bases between. Germline CDR1 is SGHNT and CDR2 is YYREEE (reference sequence). The CDR3 extends over 15 amino acids. The genes are TRBV5-4 and TRBJ2-7, with D possibly TRBD2 on 6 matching bases. Sequenced material: PBMCs. This clonotype was obtained from a woman aged 40 to 49 in good health. Some clones in this sample may be carry-over from other donors' samples. The CDR3 loop reads CASSFEEGSSYEQYF. The DNA for the CDR3 is TGTGCCAGCAGCTTTGAGGAGGGGAGCTCCTACGAGCAGTACTTC. The complete variable domain, with remaining parts taken from reference TRBV5-4 and TRBJ2-7, reads ETGVTQSPTHLIKTRGQQVTLRCSSQSGHNTVSWYQQALGQGPQFIFQYYREEENGRGNFPPRFSGLQFPNYSSELNVNALELDDSALYLCASSFEEGSSYEQYFGPGTRLTVT.